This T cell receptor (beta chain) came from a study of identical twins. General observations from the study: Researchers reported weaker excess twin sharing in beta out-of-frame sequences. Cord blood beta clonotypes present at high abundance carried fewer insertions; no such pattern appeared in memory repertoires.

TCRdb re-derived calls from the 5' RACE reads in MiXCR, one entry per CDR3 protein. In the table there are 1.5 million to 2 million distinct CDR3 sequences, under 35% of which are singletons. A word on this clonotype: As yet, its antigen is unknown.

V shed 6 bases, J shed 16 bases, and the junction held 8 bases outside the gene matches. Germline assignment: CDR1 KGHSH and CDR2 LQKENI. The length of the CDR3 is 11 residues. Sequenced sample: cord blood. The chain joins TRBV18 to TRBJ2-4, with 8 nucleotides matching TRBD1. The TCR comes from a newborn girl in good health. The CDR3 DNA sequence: TGTGCCAGCTCGCCCGGACAGGGACTCTACTTC. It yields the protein CASSPGQGLYF.